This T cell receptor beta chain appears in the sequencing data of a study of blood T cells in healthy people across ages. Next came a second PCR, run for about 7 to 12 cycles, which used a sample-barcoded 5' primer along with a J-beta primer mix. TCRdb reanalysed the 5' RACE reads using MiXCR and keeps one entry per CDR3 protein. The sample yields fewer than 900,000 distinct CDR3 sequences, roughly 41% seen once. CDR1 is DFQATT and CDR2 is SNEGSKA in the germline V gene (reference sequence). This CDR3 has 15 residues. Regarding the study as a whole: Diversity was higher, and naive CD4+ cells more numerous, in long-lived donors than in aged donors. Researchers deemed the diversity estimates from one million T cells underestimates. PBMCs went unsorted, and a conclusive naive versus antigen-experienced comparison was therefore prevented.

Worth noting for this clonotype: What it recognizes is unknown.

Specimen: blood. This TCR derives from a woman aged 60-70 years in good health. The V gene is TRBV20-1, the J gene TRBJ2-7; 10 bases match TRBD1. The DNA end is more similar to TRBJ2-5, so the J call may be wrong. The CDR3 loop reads CSARPSGQGFGTQYF. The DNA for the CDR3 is TGCAGTGCTAGACCATCGGGACAGGGGTTTGGGACCCAGTACTTC.